A selection of T cell receptor beta chains follows, all from one sample in a study of CD8 T cells in ankylosing spondylitis. TCRdb re-analysed the 5' RACE reads in MiXCR, keeping a single row per CDR3 protein. This sample carries 700,000 to 1,000,000 distinct CDR3 sequences, about an eighth of them seen once, and the ten largest clones take roughly 0.51%. The sequenced material came from blood, either unsorted or a sorted T cell fraction (not recorded which). These receptors all stem from a male donor with ankylosing spondylitis. Both conserved end residues are part of each CDR3.

TRBV29-1,CSVDGGSGELFF
TRBV5-1,CASSLGLHTSGGDEQFF
TRBV5-1,CASSLDEETQYF
TRBV20-1,CSARLGFTDTQYF
TRBV10-3,CATGNRDRGRAFF
TRBV29-1,CSVSPGLIYNEQFF
TRBV5-1,CASSLQGISYNEQFF
TRBV7-2,CASKPGRLQETQYF
TRBV11-1,CASSFPTTSGGHQETQYF
TRBV4-3,CASSQALHYETGNTEAFF
TRBV4-3,CASSQDRDNYGYTF
TRBV6-5,CASTWGQGTEAFF
TRBV28,CASSTNMDTQYF
TRBV29-1,CSVESRGDKAWSSYEQYF
TRBV5-1,CASRFEVGRGTEAFF
TRBV4-3,CASSRNILDGYYGYTF
TRBV18,CASSRGRERFF
TRBV7-2,CASSWPREKNEQFF
TRBV20-1,CSARKGSKDSPLHF
TRBV29-1,CSVESSSTPFF
TRBV18,CASSPGSEDRPQHF
TRBV20-1,CSARGAGTYTQYF
TRBV5-6,CASSSDRVGGYTF
TRBV14,CASSRNIRGEQYF
TRBV29-1,CSVVGEAVRWFF
TRBV20-1,CSARPLPGGYTEAFF
TRBV5-1,CASSLTSGSSYNEQFF
TRBV20-1,CSARASGSMSSYNEQFF
TRBV7-2,CASSLDRGIWYF
TRBV20-1,CGARDRRGTGELFF
TRBV5-1,CASSLERTGWNSPLHF
TRBV7-2,CASSKGLNQPQHF
TRBV29-1,CSVRAVGETQYF
TRBV15,CATSRDPDRHSGANVLTF
TRBV20-1,CSARDLRIGPGELFF
TRBV11-2,CASSMTGLAYEQYF
TRBV10-3,CAMGDIHYGYTF
TRBV5-1,CASSHPSTDTQYF
TRBV7-2,CASRGPGQGSGGELFF
TRBV28,CASSLPTGGGKRNQPQHF
TRBV6-5,CASSYGTSSQTQYF
TRBV27,CASSFGGLDSPLHF
TRBV6-1,CASSNDPVNTGELFF
TRBV29-1,CSVDRQGPTDTQYF
TRBV7-2,CASSLDAGARAQHF
TRBV10-3,CAISETGGPGNTIYF
TRBV7-2,CASSPGNSPLHF
TRBV5-6,CASGGGRGWTEAFF